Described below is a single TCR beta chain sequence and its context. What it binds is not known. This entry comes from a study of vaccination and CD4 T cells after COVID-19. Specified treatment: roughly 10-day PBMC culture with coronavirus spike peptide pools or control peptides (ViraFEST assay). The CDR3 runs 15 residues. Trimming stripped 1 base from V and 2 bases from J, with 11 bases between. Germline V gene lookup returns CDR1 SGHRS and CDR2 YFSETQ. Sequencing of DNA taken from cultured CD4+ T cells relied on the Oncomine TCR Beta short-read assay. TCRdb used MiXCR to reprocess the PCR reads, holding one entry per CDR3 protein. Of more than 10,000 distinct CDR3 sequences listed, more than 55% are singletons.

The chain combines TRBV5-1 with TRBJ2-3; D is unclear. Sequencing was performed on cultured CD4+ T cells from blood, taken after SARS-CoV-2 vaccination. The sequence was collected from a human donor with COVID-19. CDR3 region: CASSLQSSHTDTQYF. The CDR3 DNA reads TGCGCCAGCAGCTTGCAGTCCTCTCACACAGATACGCAGTATTTT.